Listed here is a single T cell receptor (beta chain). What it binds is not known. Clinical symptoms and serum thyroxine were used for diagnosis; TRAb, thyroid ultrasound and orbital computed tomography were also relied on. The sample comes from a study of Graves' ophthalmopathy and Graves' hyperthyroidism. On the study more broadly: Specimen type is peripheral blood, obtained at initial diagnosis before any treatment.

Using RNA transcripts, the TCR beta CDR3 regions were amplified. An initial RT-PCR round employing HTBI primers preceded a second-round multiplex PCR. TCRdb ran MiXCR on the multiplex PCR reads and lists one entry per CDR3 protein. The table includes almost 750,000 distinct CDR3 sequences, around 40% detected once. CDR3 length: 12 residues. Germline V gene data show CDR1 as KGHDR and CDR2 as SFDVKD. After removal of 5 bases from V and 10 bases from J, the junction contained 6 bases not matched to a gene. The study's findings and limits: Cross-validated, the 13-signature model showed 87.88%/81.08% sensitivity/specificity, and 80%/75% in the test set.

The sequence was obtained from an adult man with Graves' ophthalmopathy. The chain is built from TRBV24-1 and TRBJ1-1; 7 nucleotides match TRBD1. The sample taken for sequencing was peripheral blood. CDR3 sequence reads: CATSGDSRVAFF. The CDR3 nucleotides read TGTGCCACCAGTGGGGACAGCAGGGTAGCTTTCTTT.